The 18 T cell receptor beta chains below all came from one sample that was sequenced in a study of shared clonotypes between healthy human individuals. Sequenced by immunoSEQ multiplex PCR; TCRdb stores in-frame clones only, minus some. Of roughly 650,000 clones listed, more than 95% are singletons. Sequenced sample: naive CD4+ T cells sorted from blood. Subset here: CD45RA+ positively selected. The receptors stem from a woman between 25 and 40 years old in good health.

The J gene is TRBJ2-5, the V gene TRBV4-1; no firm D call. The CDR3 has 14 residues. V lost 1 base to trimming and J lost 2 bases, with 8 bases between them. Germline V gene data show CDR1 as MGHRA and CDR2 as YSYEKL. The chain's CDR3 is CASSQVQTQETQYF. The CDR3 coding sequence is TGCGCCAGCAGCCAAGTCCAGACTCAAGAGACCCAGTACTTC.

J is TRBJ2-3 and V is TRBV5-6; TRBD1 is a possible D gene (5 bases). The germline V and J ends were trimmed by 2 bases and 2 bases, with 9 bases remaining between them. There are 14 residues in the CDR3. Looked up from germline, CDR1 is SGHDT and CDR2 is YYEEEE. The CDR3 bases are TGTGCCAGCAGCTTCTACAGGTACACAGATACGCAGTATTTT. It is translated as CASSFYRYTDTQYF. Looking up the rest from reference TRBV5-6 and TRBJ2-3 gives the full variable domain: DAGVTQSPTHLIKTRGQQVTLRCSPKSGHDTVSWYQQALGQGPQFIFQYYEEEERQRGNFPDRFSGHQFPNYSSELNVNALLLGDSALYLCASSFYRYTDTQYFGPGTRLTVL.

The chain has TRBV2 and TRBJ2-3, with D unresolved. The germline V gene encodes CDR1 SNHLY and CDR2 FYNNEI. The length of the CDR3 is 12 residues. The V end was cut by 2 bases, the J end by 4 bases, with 4 bases between. The CDR3 is CASSESPDTQYF. In DNA, the CDR3 is TGTGCCAGCAGTGAATCTCCAGATACGCAGTATTTT.

This chain uses TRBV7-9 with TRBJ1-2, with D possibly TRBD1 on 5 matching bases. This CDR3 region has 11 residues. CDR1 is SEHNR and CDR2 is FQNEAQ in the germline V gene (reference sequence). V lost 8 bases to trimming and J lost 4 bases, with 8 bases between them. For the CDR3, the DNA is TGTGCCAGCCAGGGCCTCTATGGCTACACCTTC. Its translation is CASQGLYGYTF.

This rearrangement joins TRBV19 to TRBJ1-5; perhaps TRBD1 as D (5 bases). Germline loops: CDR1 LNHDA, CDR2 SQIVND (reference sequence). The CDR3 runs to 16 residues. The V end was cut by 5 bases, the J end by 7 bases, with 21 bases between. CDR3 residues: CASSSVLRGGLQPQHF. Written as DNA, the CDR3 is TGTGCCAGTAGTTCGGTATTAAGGGGTGGTTTACAGCCCCAGCATTTT.

CDR3 in amino acids: CASISGRAGDEQFF. The CDR3 DNA reads TGTGCCAGTATTAGCGGGAGGGCCGGGGATGAGCAGTTCTTC. The chain is built from TRBV19 and TRBJ2-1, with 11 bases identical to TRBD2. In germline, CDR1 is LNHDA, CDR2 SQIVND (reference sequence). The CDR3 contains 14 residues. The trim removed 7 bases at V and 8 bases at J, leaving 7 bases unmatched.

The chain links TRBV5-1 to TRBJ2-1; 7 bases fit TRBD1. Germline CDR1 and CDR2: SGHRS and YFSETQ. J was trimmed by 4 bases and V by 3 bases; bases with no gene match: 4. CDR3 length equals 14 residues. This CDR3 is CASSSGQSYNEQFF. CDR3 DNA: TGCGCCAGCAGCTCGGGACAGAGTTACAATGAGCAGTTCTTC.

The CDR3 nucleotides are TGTGCCATCAGTGAGGCGAGCGGGGTCAGGACTAATTCACCCCTCCACTTT. It codes for CAISEASGVRTNSPLHF. V is TRBV10-3 and J is TRBJ1-6; D call uncertain. Germline assignment: CDR1 ENHRY and CDR2 SYGVKD. The CDR3 sequence is 17 residues long. Deletions cut 2 bases from V and 6 bases from J, with 17 bases between.

The chain carries TRBV5-5 and TRBJ2-3; 7 nucleotides match TRBD2. The CDR3 is made up of 16 amino acids. In germline, CDR1 is SGHKS, CDR2 YYEKEE (reference sequence). V shed 4 bases and J 5 bases; nucleotides not matched to a gene: 13. The CDR3 DNA is TGTGCCAGCAGCCGACTAGTTCCGGGAGGAGGAGATACGCAGTATTTT. This sequence encodes CASSRLVPGGGDTQYF.

This chain joins TRBV2 and TRBJ2-1; 9 nucleotides match TRBD2. Germline V gives CDR1 SNHLY, CDR2 FYNNEI. V was pared by 4 bases and J by 7 bases, with 14 bases of the junction left unmatched. The length of the CDR3 is 17 residues. This CDR3 reads CASSGGRLAGLRNEQFF. The CDR3 coding sequence is TGTGCCAGCAGTGGGGGACGTCTAGCGGGATTGCGTAATGAGCAGTTCTTC.

This clone was seen a single time. The V and J genes are TRBV28 and TRBJ1-2, with 9 bases that match TRBD1. V was clipped by 8 bases and J by 6 bases; unmatched bases: 16. Germline CDR1 and CDR2: MDHEN and SYDVKM. This CDR3 has 16 amino acids. The CDR3 sequence is CASLGLRDRVNDGYTF. Here the CDR3 DNA reads TGTGCCAGCCTAGGCCTCCGGGACAGGGTGAACGATGGCTACACCTTC.

V is TRBV6-6 and J is TRBJ2-7, with a tentative D call TRBD2 (5 bases). The CDR3 has 14 amino acids. Per germline, CDR1 MNHNY and CDR2 SVGAGI (reference sequence). V was shortened by 5 bases and J by 3 bases, with 14 bases between the two germline ends. The CDR3 region has the DNA TGTGCCAGCAGTACGCCGGGGAGTAGCTACGAGCAGTACTTC. Protein product: CASSTPGSSYEQYF.

The V and J genes are TRBV28 and TRBJ2-3; no firm D call. CDR3 size: 11 residues. With 3 bases removed from V and 7 bases from J, the gap between germline ends came to 5 bases. Germline V gene lookup returns CDR1 MDHEN and CDR2 SYDVKM. The CDR3, as DNA: TGTGCCAGCAGTTTTCTCAATACGCAGTATTTT. Protein: CASSFLNTQYF.

The rearrangement uses TRBV5-5 and TRBJ2-3; D is possibly TRBD2 (7 bases). Between the trimmed V and J ends, which lost 4 bases and 7 bases, there was a span of 19 bases. CDR3 size: 15 residues. Germline assignment: CDR1 SGHKS and CDR2 YYEKEE (reference sequence). This chain's CDR3 is CASSRGDTKYNTQYF. CDR3 DNA sequence: TGTGCCAGCAGCCGGGGGGACACCAAATATAATACGCAGTATTTT.

This CDR3 reads CASSARTSGRPSYNEQFF. The CDR3 nucleotides are TGTGCCAGCAGTGCCCGGACTAGCGGGAGGCCTTCCTACAATGAGCAGTTCTTC. The chain joins TRBV7-9 to TRBJ2-1; 14 bases are a match to TRBD2. The V and J ends lost 6 bases and 1 base, in that order; junction bases with no gene match: 8. From germline, CDR1 is SEHNR and CDR2 FQNEAQ (reference sequence). The CDR3 extends over 18 amino acids.

The V call is TRBV6-5, the J call TRBJ1-6; D is undetermined. The V gene's germline CDR1 is MNHEY and CDR2 SVGAGI. This CDR3 contains 16 residues. V was clipped by 2 bases and J by 0 bases, with 8 bases between them. The CDR3 bases are TGTGCCAGCAGTTACAAGAGTAGCTCCTATAATTCACCCCTCCACTTT. It yields the protein CASSYKSSSYNSPLHF.

The chain joins TRBV6-1 to TRBJ2-7; TRBD2 aligns across 11 bases. Germline V gene data show CDR1 as MNHNS and CDR2 as SASEGT. V trimming: 3 bases; J trimming: 4 bases; junction bases outside the gene matches: 20. The CDR3 covers 20 residues. The chain's CDR3 is CASSDIGVFSSGRKKYEQYF. CDR3 coding DNA: TGTGCCAGCAGTGATATCGGGGTTTTTTCTAGCGGGAGGAAGAAATACGAGCAGTACTTC.

This chain links TRBV28 with TRBJ1-2; 9 bases line up with TRBD1. The CDR3 covers 14 residues. Looked up from germline, CDR1 is MDHEN and CDR2 is SYDVKM. The V segment lost 5 bases and the J segment 7 bases; nucleotides outside the gene matches: 8. The CDR3 DNA sequence: TGTGCCAGCAGTCTATCCGGGACAGGGTTTGGCTACACCTTC. This translates into CASSLSGTGFGYTF.